This is a list of T cell receptor beta chains from one sample in a study of blood T cell repertoires in COVID-19. Libraries were prepared by immunoSEQ multiplex PCR; TCRdb keeps only in-frame clonotypes and omits some of them. The sample lists about 250,000 clones, about four fifths occurring once. Material: peripheral blood. These receptors all come from a man older than 75 with acute or convalescent COVID-19. Each CDR3 is given with its conserved first and last residue. Fields, in order: CDR3 protein, V gene, D gene. D genes are given only for firm matches.

CDR3 protein: CASSPRSRGASGGNTDTQYF
V gene: TRBV27
D gene: TRBD2

CDR3 protein: CASSRGLGNEQFF
V gene: TRBV27
D gene: .

CDR3 protein: CATTAFNEKLFF
V gene: TRBV5-6
D gene: .

CDR3 protein: CASSQVADRGQYF
V gene: TRBV3-1/TRBV3-2
D gene: .

CDR3 protein: CAWSVLAGGQDTQYF
V gene: TRBV30
D gene: TRBD2

CDR3 protein: CASSLGTGGMNTEAFF
V gene: TRBV7-9
D gene: TRBD1

CDR3 protein: CASSLWGVNTGELFF
V gene: TRBV11-3
D gene: .

CDR3 protein: CASSLTSGHNEQFF
V gene: TRBV5-4
D gene: TRBD2

CDR3 protein: CASSLGSGVTYNSPLHF
V gene: TRBV28
D gene: .

CDR3 protein: CSASHSYTTDTQYF
V gene: TRBV20-1
D gene: .

CDR3 protein: CASRRTGGHYGYTF
V gene: TRBV5-1
D gene: TRBD1

CDR3 protein: CASSPDRVGQPQHF
V gene: TRBV19
D gene: TRBD1

CDR3 protein: CASSVTGRKLFF
V gene: TRBV27
D gene: .

CDR3 protein: CASSLSSGQGLGEQYF
V gene: TRBV27
D gene: TRBD1

CDR3 protein: CASSPLGGNYGYTF
V gene: TRBV5-1
D gene: .

CDR3 protein: CASSSGRHEQYF
V gene: TRBV2
D gene: TRBD2

CDR3 protein: CASSLTGQGASTDTQYF
V gene: TRBV19
D gene: TRBD1

CDR3 protein: CASSLDVGRPSYEQYF
V gene: TRBV7-2
D gene: .

CDR3 protein: CASSFNHRAPRVSPLHF
V gene: TRBV28
D gene: .

CDR3 protein: CASRPSVAGELFF
V gene: TRBV12-3/TRBV12-4
D gene: .

CDR3 protein: CASSKQGTYEQYF
V gene: TRBV27
D gene: .

CDR3 protein: CATSDGDRPSRGYTF
V gene: TRBV24-1
D gene: .

CDR3 protein: CSVPVQGDPLYGYTF
V gene: TRBV29-1
D gene: TRBD1

CDR3 protein: CASSPTGGAYQPQHF
V gene: TRBV7-2
D gene: TRBD1

CDR3 protein: CAPGGSSTEAFF
V gene: TRBV21-1
D gene: .

CDR3 protein: CASSPGGDNQPQHF
V gene: TRBV6-6
D gene: .

CDR3 protein: CATSRGRRDRGRLNEKLFF
V gene: TRBV15
D gene: TRBD1

CDR3 protein: CASSLGSMNTEAFF
V gene: TRBV7-2
D gene: .

CDR3 protein: CASSEGRVRGAGYTF
V gene: TRBV2
D gene: .

CDR3 protein: CASRALSHRSSYEQYF
V gene: TRBV2
D gene: .

CDR3 protein: CASSLVQVTLYSNQPQHF
V gene: TRBV5-1
D gene: .

CDR3 protein: CASSSGGPEETQYF
V gene: TRBV5-4
D gene: .

CDR3 protein: CATSDSREQYF
V gene: TRBV24-1
D gene: .

CDR3 protein: CAPAVKTNEKLFF
V gene: TRBV10-3
D gene: .

CDR3 protein: CASRPGQGKRGTDTQYF
V gene: TRBV19
D gene: TRBD1

CDR3 protein: CASSSPGGAEQFF
V gene: TRBV7-8
D gene: TRBD1

CDR3 protein: CATGQGVYGYTF
V gene: TRBV28
D gene: TRBD1

CDR3 protein: CASSNRDRATPLHF
V gene: TRBV2
D gene: TRBD1

CDR3 protein: CASTLGLAGVNEQFF
V gene: TRBV3-1/TRBV3-2
D gene: TRBD2

CDR3 protein: CASSLVPGDPQPQHF
V gene: TRBV7-2
D gene: .